This passage covers 13 T cell receptor beta chains from one sample sequenced in a study of cytomegalovirus exposure and HLA in healthy donors. 60 Vbeta and 13 Jbeta primers were used in PCR. Using immunoSEQ multiplex PCR, the repertoire was profiled, and TCRdb retains in-frame clones only, with some absent. The table records about 140,000 clones, about four fifths of them present only once. The sequencing input was PBMCs. These receptors all stem from a man between 40 and 49 years old in good health and CMV-seropositive.

The V and J genes are TRBV9 and TRBJ2-7, with D perhaps TRBD1 (5 bases). Germline V gene sequence: CDR1 SGDLS, CDR2 YYNGEE. This CDR3 spans 16 amino acids. V lost 4 bases and J lost 3, with 20 bases in between. CDR3 residues: CASSPTGEPTDYEQYF. The CDR3 DNA is TGTGCCAGCAGCCCAACAGGAGAGCCCACCGACTACGAGCAGTACTTC.

This chain uses TRBV6-5 with TRBJ1-1; D is undetermined. This CDR3 is 14 amino acids long. V was trimmed by 4 bases and J by 2 bases, leaving 11 bases between them. Germline assignment: CDR1 MNHEY and CDR2 SVGAGI. CDR3 amino acids: CASSSLSGNTEAFF. In nucleotides, the CDR3 is TGTGCCAGCAGTTCCCTCTCGGGAAACACTGAAGCTTTCTTT.

The genes are TRBV4-1 and TRBJ2-3, with 8 bases that match TRBD1. This CDR3 spans 18 amino acids. V was clipped by 4 bases and J by 6 bases; unmatched bases: 18. The germline CDR1 and CDR2 sequences are MGHRA and YSYEKL. CDR3 protein: CASSRTQRQGTTADTQYF. CDR3 bases: TGCGCCAGCAGCCGAACCCAGAGACAGGGGACGACTGCCGATACGCAGTATTTT.

The chain carries TRBV5-1 and TRBJ2-5; the match to TRBD2 covers 7 bases. The CDR3 totals 13 residues. V lost 4 bases to trimming and J lost 2 bases; unmatched junction nucleotides: 2. Germline V CDR1 and CDR2: SGHRS, YFSETQ. The CDR3 protein is CASSRGGQETQYF. As DNA, the CDR3 is TGCGCCAGCAGCAGGGGAGGGCAAGAGACCCAGTACTTC.

This clone was counted a few times. The chain carries TRBV9 and TRBJ1-3; maybe TRBD1 (5 bases). The germline V gene has CDR1 SGDLS and CDR2 YYNGEE. The length of the CDR3 is 15 residues. V was clipped by 1 base and J by 4 bases, with 12 bases between them. For the CDR3, the DNA is TGTGCCAGCAGCGTACAACCGGACACGGGAAACACCATATATTTT. Amino acid sequence: CASSVQPDTGNTIYF.

V usage is TRBV5-1 and J usage is TRBJ1-2, with 9 nucleotides matching TRBD1. Germline CDR1 and CDR2: SGHRS and YFSETQ. This CDR3 is built from 13 residues. The V segment lost 4 bases and the J segment 4 bases; nucleotides outside the gene matches: 2. The CDR3 is CASSAGQGYGYTF. In DNA form, the CDR3 reads TGCGCCAGCAGCGCGGGACAGGGCTATGGCTACACCTTC.

The V call is TRBV6-5, the J call TRBJ2-2, with D possibly TRBD2 on 6 matching bases. Per the germline V gene, CDR1 is MNHEY and CDR2 is SVGAGI. This CDR3 contains 15 residues. V shed 5 bases and J shed 2 bases, with 12 bases lying between them. The CDR3 is CASSRGTDNTGELFF. Here the CDR3 DNA reads TGTGCCAGCAGTCGCGGGACGGACAACACCGGGGAGCTGTTTTTT.

This clone appeared a single time. The rearrangement links TRBV28 to TRBJ2-1; 16 bases line up with TRBD2. The germline V gene has CDR1 MDHEN and CDR2 SYDVKM. Losses at the gene ends were 8 bases for V and 8 bases for J; bases not matched to a gene: 6. The CDR3 has 15 residues. CDR3 DNA: TGTGCCAGCTCGGGACTAGCGGGAGGGATGGATGAGCAGTTCTTC. Translation gives CASSGLAGGMDEQFF.

The rearrangement joins TRBV29-1 to TRBJ2-1; TRBD2 matches 15 bases. J lost 9 bases, V lost 4 bases, and 7 bases had no gene match. This CDR3 region has 15 residues. Germline lookup yields CDR1 SQVTM and CDR2 ANQGSEA. The CDR3 coding sequence is TGCAGCGTTGGGGGGCCGGGACTAGCGGGGGGTGAGCAGTTCTTC. Its protein product is CSVGGPGLAGGEQFF.

Only one count was recorded for this clone. The rearrangement links TRBV7-6 to TRBJ2-7, with 9 bases aligning to TRBD1. Trimming took 6 bases from V and 4 from J; bases not matched to a gene: 10. This CDR3 region has 15 residues. From germline, CDR1 is SGHVS and CDR2 FNYEAQ. The CDR3 region is CASRGPGQGLYEQYF. Here the CDR3 DNA reads TGTGCCAGCAGGGGGCCGGGACAGGGACTATACGAGCAGTACTTC.

The gene calls are TRBV4-3 and TRBJ1-2; D gene uncertain. The V gene's germline CDR1 is LGHNA and CDR2 YSLEER. Trimming cost V 0 bases and J 3 bases, with 20 bases left between them. CDR3 size: 18 residues. The CDR3 coding sequence is TGCGCCAGCAGCCAAGAGAAACAGTTACTTCTCCCTTACTATGGCTACACCTTC. Amino acid sequence: CASSQEKQLLLPYYGYTF.

The chain employs TRBV7-8 and TRBJ1-5; D not resolved. CDR1 is SGHVS and CDR2 is FQNEAQ in the germline V gene. Trimming took off 2 bases at V and 1 base at J, with 9 bases between the two ends. The CDR3 has 15 amino acids. Here the CDR3 reads CASSLREGSNQPQHF. The CDR3 region has the DNA TGTGCCAGCAGCTTAAGGGAGGGAAGCAATCAGCCCCAGCATTTT.

V usage is TRBV13 and J usage is TRBJ2-1; the match to TRBD2 covers 11 bases. The junction had 5 bases not matched to a gene; V was cut back by 5 bases and J by 5 bases. There are 15 residues in the CDR3. Germline V gene data show CDR1 as PRHDT and CDR2 as FYEKMQ (reference sequence). The CDR3 is CASSQGLAANNEQFF. CDR3 in DNA: TGTGCCAGCAGCCAGGGACTAGCGGCCAACAATGAGCAGTTCTTC.